Presented here are 28 T cell receptor beta chains from one specimen sequenced in a study of cytomegalovirus exposure and HLA in healthy donors. Primers for the PCR totalled 60 Vbeta and 13 Jbeta. This table comes from immunoSEQ multiplex PCR, and its TCRdb copy is limited to in-frame clones, with some not included. The sample's table shows some 30,000 clones. Input material: PBMCs. Receptors were obtained from a female donor in good health and CMV-seronegative.

The rearrangement uses TRBV7-8 and TRBJ2-7; TRBD2 matches 7 bases. The V gene's germline CDR1 is SGHVS and CDR2 FQNEAQ. The CDR3 consists of 15 residues. The ends lost 5 bases at V and 0 bases at J; junction bases unmatched: 7. CDR3 DNA sequence: TGTGCCAGCAGCCATCGGGAGGCAGTCTCCTACGAGCAGTACTTC. Translating gives CASSHREAVSYEQYF.

This clone is deemed medium-sized by its frequency. V is TRBV19 and J is TRBJ2-7, with D perhaps TRBD1 (6 bases). Germline CDR1 reads LNHDA; CDR2 reads SQIVND (reference sequence). V was clipped by 7 bases and J by 7 bases, with 20 bases between them. This CDR3 comprises 14 residues. The CDR3 DNA sequence: TGTGCCAGTACGATTTCTGGACAGAACTGGGAGCAGTACTTC. Amino acids: CASTISGQNWEQYF.

The rearrangement links TRBV6-5 to TRBJ2-1; the D is unclear. V was clipped by 2 bases and J by 0 bases, with 5 bases between them. Germline V CDR1 and CDR2: MNHEY, SVGAGI. This CDR3 spans 14 amino acids. CDR3 amino acids: CASSYRSSYNEQFF. The DNA of the CDR3 is TGTGCCAGCAGTTACAGGAGCTCCTACAATGAGCAGTTCTTC.

Considering frequency, this clone is medium-sized. Other DNA sequences of this sample code for an identical CDR3. V and J are TRBV25-1 and TRBJ2-7, with D possibly TRBD1 on 6 matching bases. The CDR3 has 15 residues. The germline V and J ends were trimmed by 6 bases and 3 bases, with 18 bases remaining between them. Germline V CDR1 and CDR2: MGHDK, SYGVNS. This chain's CDR3 is CASSRNRDTIYEQYF. In DNA, the CDR3 is TGTGCCAGCAGCCGAAACCGGGACACCATCTACGAGCAGTACTTC.

The V call is TRBV7-2, the J call TRBJ1-2; the match to TRBD1 covers 10 bases. Germline CDR1 and CDR2: SGHTA and FQGNSA. V gave up 0 bases and J gave up 5 bases; unmatched junction bases: 12. The CDR3 extends over 18 amino acids. CDR3 bases: TGTGCCAGCAGCTTAGCCGGGACAGGGGCTTCTGGTTTTTATGGCTACACCTTC. Residues: CASSLAGTGASGFYGYTF.

The chain joins TRBV19 to TRBJ2-5; a possible D gene is TRBD2 (5 bases). From germline, CDR1 is LNHDA and CDR2 SQIVND (reference sequence). V was pared by 6 bases and J by 1 base, with 15 bases between. There are 15 residues in the CDR3. The CDR3 loop reads CASSPSSLPQETQYF. CDR3 DNA: TGTGCCAGTAGCCCCTCTAGCCTACCCCAAGAGACCCAGTACTTC.

The chain is built from TRBV7-9 and TRBJ1-5; TRBD1 matches 7 bases. The CDR3 contains 16 residues. J lost 7 bases, V lost 0 bases, and 9 bases had no gene match. The germline V gene has CDR1 SEHNR and CDR2 FQNEAQ (reference sequence). DNA for the CDR3: TGTGCCAGCAGCTTAGCGTACGCCCAGGGGGAACAGCCCCAGCATTTT. It codes for CASSLAYAQGEQPQHF.

The chain carries TRBV4-3 and TRBJ2-1, with D perhaps matching TRBD1 (6 bases). The germline gives CDR1 LGHNA, CDR2 YSLEER. Trimming took 0 bases from V and 2 from J, leaving 8 bases between them. This CDR3 is built from 15 residues. CDR3 sequence: CASSQDWTAYNEQFF. DNA for the CDR3: TGCGCCAGCAGCCAAGATTGGACAGCCTACAATGAGCAGTTCTTC.

CDR3 coding DNA: TGTGCCAGCAGCTTTAGTTCTAGCGAGCAGTACTTC. Its translation is CASSFSSSEQYF. V is TRBV11-3 and J is TRBJ2-7; D not resolved. The CDR3 contains 12 residues. The germline V gene has CDR1 SGHNT and CDR2 YENEEA. Trimming removed 3 bases at V and 6 bases at J, with 9 bases between.

V usage is TRBV4-3 and J usage is TRBJ1-6; the match to TRBD1 covers 8 bases. Germline trimming cut 1 base from V and 7 bases from J; bases unmatched to any gene: 9. The CDR3 spans 17 residues. Germline CDR1 is LGHNA and CDR2 is YSLEER. The CDR3 DNA reads as TGCGCCAGCAGCCAAGGAAGGTTAGACAGGGGAAATTCACCCCTCCACTTT. This gives the protein CASSQGRLDRGNSPLHF.

V gene TRBV6-5 combines with J gene TRBJ1-4, with a possible D match to TRBD1 (5 bases). The length of the CDR3 is 15 residues. Germline CDR1 reads MNHEY; CDR2 reads SVGAGI. V lost 5 bases and J 5 bases, leaving 15 bases between the germline ends. CDR3 in amino acids: CASSPQGNRNEKLFF. In DNA form, the CDR3 reads TGTGCCAGCAGTCCTCAGGGAAACAGAAATGAAAAACTGTTTTTT.

Worth noting for this clone: This CDR3 is also generated by other DNA sequences in the sample. The chain carries TRBV6-5 and TRBJ2-5, with D uncertain. Germline CDR1 MNHEY, CDR2 SVGAGI. The CDR3 runs 14 residues. Between the trimmed V and J ends, which lost 5 bases and 4 bases, there was a span of 14 bases. DNA for the CDR3: TGTGCCAGCAGTCCACGGTCACTACCAGAGACCCAGTACTTC. The encoded protein is CASSPRSLPETQYF.

The genes are TRBV19 and TRBJ2-2, with 9 positions matching TRBD1. Germline V CDR1 and CDR2: LNHDA, SQIVND (reference sequence). CDR3 length: 16 amino acids. V was clipped by 4 bases and J by 5 bases; unmatched bases: 8. The CDR3 loop reads CASSKSQGARTGELFF. The CDR3 DNA reads as TGTGCCAGTAGTAAATCACAGGGGGCGCGTACCGGGGAGCTGTTTTTT.

This chain connects TRBV15 to TRBJ1-5; 8 bases line up with TRBD1. CDR1 and CDR2 from the germline V gene are LNHNV and YYDKDF (reference sequence). Trimming took 5 bases from V and 4 from J; bases not matched to a gene: 4. The CDR3 has 14 residues. The CDR3 spells CATSGRTGNQPQHF. In DNA form, the CDR3 reads TGTGCCACCAGCGGGCGGACAGGGAATCAGCCCCAGCATTTT. Supplemented by reference TRBV15 and TRBJ1-5, the full variable domain reads DAMVIQNPRYQVTQFGKPVTLSCSQTLNHNVMYWYQQKSSQAPKLLFHYYDKDFNNEADTPDNFQSRRPNTSFCFLDIRSPGLGDTAMYLCATSGRTGNQPQHFGDGTRLSIL.

The chain uses TRBV25-1 and TRBJ2-2; 9 bases match TRBD1. Trimming took 5 bases from V and 4 from J; bases not matched to a gene: 14. CDR3 length: 18 residues. Germline values: CDR1 MGHDK, CDR2 SYGVNS. The CDR3 spells CASSILPPGQGITGELFF. The DNA for the CDR3 is TGTGCCAGCAGTATACTACCACCGGGACAGGGAATCACCGGGGAGCTGTTTTTT.

The chain links TRBV7-9 to TRBJ2-2, with 8 bases lining up with TRBD2. The CDR3 has 18 residues. Germline V lookup: CDR1 SEHNR, CDR2 FQNEAQ (reference sequence). Unmatched junction bases numbered 11, after V lost 5 bases and J lost 0 bases. The CDR3, as DNA: TGTGCCAGCAGCCCCCGACGGGGGGGCGTCTCGAACACCGGGGAGCTGTTTTTT. It is translated as CASSPRRGGVSNTGELFF.

The gene calls are TRBV19 and TRBJ1-3; D unclear. Germline CDR1 and CDR2: LNHDA and SQIVND (reference sequence). V gave up 5 bases and J gave up 0 bases, with 8 bases separating them. The CDR3 has 14 amino acids. The CDR3 coding sequence is TGTGCCAGTAGTTCCGGGAGCTCTGGAAACACCATATATTTT. Its protein is CASSSGSSGNTIYF. The full variable domain, rest sourced from reference TRBV19 and TRBJ1-3, is DGGITQSPKYLFRKEGQNVTLSCEQNLNHDAMYWYRQDPGQGLRLIYYSQIVNDFQKGDIAEGYSVSREKKESFPLTVTSAQKNPTAFYLCASSSGSSGNTIYFGEGSWLTVV.

The chain employs TRBV6-5 and TRBJ2-3; 10 positions agree with TRBD2. This CDR3 region has 16 residues. J gave up 3 bases and V 2 bases, and 5 bases lay outside the gene matches. CDR1 is MNHEY, CDR2 SVGAGI, per germline. The CDR3 protein is CASSYQSGGATDTQYF. In nucleotides, the CDR3 is TGTGCCAGCAGTTACCAAAGCGGGGGGGCAACAGATACGCAGTATTTT.

The gene calls are TRBV11-3 and TRBJ2-1; TRBD2 aligns across 12 bases. The V gene end was trimmed by 5 bases and the J gene end by 6 bases; junction bases not matched to a gene: 5. The length of the CDR3 is 15 residues. Germline CDR1 and CDR2: SGHNT and YENEEA. The CDR3 nucleotides read TGTGCCAGCAGCCCGCTAGCGGGGGGGACCAATGAGCAGTTCTTC. Protein product: CASSPLAGGTNEQFF.

The rearrangement links TRBV7-9 to TRBJ1-2, with 8 nucleotides matching TRBD1. Germline V CDR1 and CDR2: SEHNR, FQNEAQ (reference sequence). This CDR3 contains 12 residues. V lost 5 bases to trimming and J lost 7 bases; unmatched junction nucleotides: 3. The CDR3 sequence: CASSQTGAGYTF. The CDR3 region has the DNA TGTGCCAGCAGCCAGACAGGGGCTGGCTACACCTTC.

This sequence joins TRBV7-2 and TRBJ1-6; no clear D. CDR1 and CDR2 from the germline V gene are SGHTA and FQGNSA. V was shortened by 5 bases and J by 8 bases, with 4 bases between the two germline ends. The CDR3 is made up of 11 amino acids. The CDR3 DNA is TGTGCCAGCAGCCGCGATTCACCCCTCCACTTT. It translates to CASSRDSPLHF.

The chain carries TRBV5-4 and TRBJ1-2; possible D gene TRBD1, 5 bases. CDR1 and CDR2 from the germline V gene are SGHNT and YYREEE (reference sequence). This CDR3 contains 13 residues. V was cut by 4 bases and J by 8 bases, with 15 bases left in between. This CDR3 reads CASSPQTDGGYTF. In nucleotides, the CDR3 is TGTGCCAGCAGCCCACAGACAGATGGGGGCTACACCTTC.

The rearrangement links TRBV7-8 to TRBJ1-1; 7 bases match TRBD1. Trimming at V came to 2 bases and at J to 3 bases, leaving 0 bases not matched to a gene. The CDR3 contains 13 residues. Germline CDR1 reads SGHVS; CDR2 reads FQNEAQ. Here the CDR3 reads CASSLQGDTEAFF. As DNA, the CDR3 is TGTGCCAGCAGCTTACAGGGGGACACTGAAGCTTTCTTT.

This chain uses TRBV7-8 with TRBJ1-5, with TRBD1 as a possible D gene (6 bases). The length of the CDR3 is 15 residues. Germline lookup yields CDR1 SGHVS and CDR2 FQNEAQ. Trimming took off 1 base at V and 3 bases at J, with 10 bases between the two ends. This chain's CDR3 is CASSLGAGVNQPQHF. The CDR3 DNA follows: TGTGCCAGCAGCTTAGGGGCAGGGGTCAATCAGCCCCAGCATTTT. Based on the CDR3 plus reference TRBV7-8 and TRBJ1-5, the full variable domain is GAGVSQSPRYKVAKRGQDVALRCDPISGHVSLFWYQQALGQGPEFLTYFQNEAQLDKSGLPSDRFFAERPEGSVSTLKIQRTQQEDSAVYLCASSLGAGVNQPQHFGDGTRLSIL.

The V and J genes are TRBV19 and TRBJ1-1, with D possibly matching TRBD1 (5 bases). V lost 3 bases and J 3 bases, leaving 8 bases between the germline ends. CDR3 length: 13 amino acids. CDR1 is LNHDA, CDR2 SQIVND, per germline (reference sequence). The CDR3 DNA reads TGTGCCAGTAGTATTAAGGGGTACACTGAAGCTTTCTTT. It codes for CASSIKGYTEAFF. Supplemented by reference TRBV19 and TRBJ1-1, the full variable domain reads DGGITQSPKYLFRKEGQNVTLSCEQNLNHDAMYWYRQDPGQGLRLIYYSQIVNDFQKGDIAEGYSVSREKKESFPLTVTSAQKNPTAFYLCASSIKGYTEAFFGQGTRLTVV.

The V and J genes are TRBV4-1 and TRBJ2-1; 9 bases are shared with TRBD2. The trim removed 3 bases at V and 4 bases at J, leaving 10 bases unmatched. Germline CDR1 is MGHRA and CDR2 is YSYEKL. The CDR3 extends over 17 amino acids. The CDR3: CASSQMGSGGTYNEQFF. The DNA for the CDR3 is TGCGCCAGCAGCCAGATGGGAAGCGGGGGGACTTACAATGAGCAGTTCTTC.

The V call is TRBV7-9, the J call TRBJ2-3; 11 nucleotides agree with TRBD2. Germline-derived CDR1 and CDR2 are SEHNR and FQNEAQ (reference sequence). This CDR3 comprises 16 residues. V lost 4 bases, J lost 2 bases, and 5 bases stayed unmatched. CDR3 in amino acids: CASSSGLAVTTDTQYF. The CDR3, as DNA: TGTGCCAGCAGCTCGGGACTAGCGGTAACCACAGATACGCAGTATTTT.

This sequence joins TRBV7-9 and TRBJ2-7, with D possibly matching TRBD2 (6 bases). CDR3 length equals 14 residues. With 1 base removed from V and 4 bases from J, the gap between germline ends came to 11 bases. The V gene's germline CDR1 is SEHNR and CDR2 FQNEAQ (reference sequence). The CDR3 bases are TGTGCCAGCAGCTTAGGGGGAGGATCATACGAGCAGTACTTC. This encodes CASSLGGGSYEQYF.